Reported below is one T cell receptor (delta chain). CDR1 and CDR2 (germline): TSWWSYY, QGS. V shed 6 bases, J shed 0 bases, and the junction held 34 bases outside the gene matches. The CDR3 is 25 amino acids. TCRdb re-identified clones in the RT-PCR reads via CATT. The sample has more than 3,500 delta-chain clones, approximately 16% seen once. These data originate in a study of gamma-delta T cells after stem cell transplantation. The sequenced sample consisted of gamma-delta T cells. The chain links TRDV1 to TRDJ1; 10 positions agree with TRDD3. The receptor was isolated from a human donor. It is not recorded whose cells these are; they may come from a transplant donor. The CDR3 protein is CALGLRGGPSPVPGDTRRNTDKLIF. The DNA of the CDR3 is TGTGCTCTTGGACTCCGAGGAGGGCCTTCCCCTGTACCGGGGGATACGCGAAGAAACACCGATAAACTCATCTTT.